This T cell receptor (beta chain) was captured by sequencing in a study of blood T cell repertoires in COVID-19. Study context: Collection of acute and convalescent COVID-19 samples took place in the United States, Italy and Spain. Sample material is recorded as cDNA or gDNA derived from T cells, B-cell-depleted T cells, or PBMCs.

Here immunoSEQ multiplex PCR was the method, and the copy in TCRdb shows in-frame clones only, minus some. The sample holds approximately 390,000 clones, 90% seen once. The CDR3 contains 13 residues. Trimming left V 3 bases short and J 3 bases short, with 8 bases between. CDR1 SEHNR and CDR2 FQNEAQ come from the germline V gene (reference sequence). This chain connects TRBV7-9 to TRBJ1-1; D is uncertain. The sequence derives from a man younger than 30 with active or convalescent COVID-19. The material sequenced was peripheral blood. DNA of the CDR3: TGTGCCAGCAGCTTCAGCGAGGACACTGAAGCTTTCTTT. Residues: CASSFSEDTEAFF.